This TCR beta chain was sequenced in a study of cytomegalovirus exposure and HLA in healthy donors. Points from the study as a whole: Most observed TCR sequences were rare, whereas some public TCRs were detected in many donors. The authors enumerated 150 to 200 TCR beta chains as linked to cytomegalovirus.

Using immunoSEQ multiplex PCR, the repertoire was profiled, and TCRdb retains in-frame clones only, with some absent. This sample carries some 61,000 clones, nearly 98% of them seen once, and the ten largest clones take about 1.5%. Details on this clone: What it recognizes is unknown.

This CDR3 contains 17 residues. The junction had 11 bases not matched to a gene; V was cut back by 0 bases and J by 5 bases. The germline V gene has CDR1 GTSNPN and CDR2 SVGIG (reference sequence). It was the approximately 130-subject validation cohort, separate from the roughly 700-subject first cohort, to which the donors belonged. This TCR was recovered from a woman between 18 and 29 years old in good health and CMV-seropositive. Sequencing input: PBMCs. V and J are TRBV30 and TRBJ2-2, with 8 bases identical to TRBD2. This CDR3 reads CAWSVSPAGVWTGELFF. The CDR3 coding sequence is TGTGCCTGGAGTGTAAGCCCAGCGGGAGTTTGGACCGGGGAGCTGTTTTTT.